These 21 T cell receptor beta chains originate from one sample sequenced in a study of T cells expressing NK-cell markers. TCRdb re-called the 5' RACE reads; every CDR3 protein appears as one record, without DNA. The specimen's table records 300,000 to 500,000 distinct CDR3 sequences. Sequencing used blood T cells: a sorted CD56 or NKG2C T cell subset, CD4+ or CD8+ T cells, or bulk PBMC T cells (not recorded which). All receptors derive from a woman in her forties or fifties in good health.

The CDR3 here is CAISGGTSGSDEQYF. The chain joins TRBV10-3 to TRBJ2-7; TCRdb reports TRBD2, a call that lacks DNA to check it against. CDR1 is ENHRY, CDR2 SYGVKD, per germline. The CDR3 totals 15 residues.

The V call is TRBV29-1, the J call TRBJ2-1; as DNA is missing, the TRBD2 call by TCRdb cannot be tested. Germline values: CDR1 SQVTM, CDR2 ANQGSEA. The CDR3 sequence is 14 residues long. The CDR3 loop is CSVGLAVAYNEQFF.

The J gene is TRBJ2-5, the V gene TRBV15; TCRdb gives TRBD2 as the D gene, but with no DNA this cannot be confirmed. The CDR3 contains 14 residues. Germline V gene sequence: CDR1 LNHNV, CDR2 YYDKDF (reference sequence). This chain's CDR3 is CATSRGGRAETQYF.

The chain employs TRBV20-1 and TRBJ1-6. Per germline, CDR1 DFQATT and CDR2 SNEGSKA (reference sequence). The CDR3 loop spans 13 amino acids. CDR3: CSAREWGGYPLHF.

V and J are TRBV30 and TRBJ2-7; TCRdb indicates TRBD1, and absent DNA this call remains unverified. In germline, CDR1 is GTSNPN, CDR2 SVGIG (reference sequence). CDR3 length: 15 residues. CDR3 sequence reads: CAWSVGRVRDYEQYF. Full variable domain (remainder filled in from reference TRBV30 and TRBJ2-7): SQTIHQWPATLVQPVGSPLSLECTVEGTSNPNLYWYRQAAGRGLQLLFYSVGIGQISSEVPQNLSASRPQDRQFILSSKKLLLSDSGFYLCAWSVGRVRDYEQYFGPGTRLTVT.

The rearrangement links TRBV3-1 to TRBJ1-6. Germline V gene data show CDR1 as LGHDT and CDR2 as YNNKEL (reference sequence). The CDR3 loop spans 12 amino acids. CDR3 amino acids: CASSNHNSPLHF.

The chain uses TRBV19 and TRBJ2-1; TCRdb's D call, TRBD2, is unchecked because there is no DNA. The CDR3 has 18 amino acids. Germline assignment: CDR1 LNHDA and CDR2 SQIVND (reference sequence). CDR3: CASSIRASSGGLYNEQFF.

The J gene is TRBJ1-2, the V gene TRBV10-3; TCRdb's D call, TRBD1, is unchecked because there is no DNA. The CDR3 loop spans 15 amino acids. Germline CDR1 reads ENHRY; CDR2 reads SYGVKD. CDR3 loop: CAISDLGGSNYGYTF.

V usage is TRBV6-6 and J usage is TRBJ2-2; TCRdb's D call, TRBD1, is unchecked because there is no DNA. Germline V gene sequence: CDR1 MNHNY, CDR2 SVGAGI (reference sequence). CDR3 length: 16 residues. The CDR3 sequence: CASSNRDRVSAGELFF.

The chain links TRBV5-1 to TRBJ2-7; TCRdb's D call of TRBD1 is untestable without DNA. The CDR3 is 15 amino acids. In germline, CDR1 is SGHRS, CDR2 YFSETQ. The CDR3 loop reads CASSLFGTETYEQYF.

This chain joins TRBV7-9 and TRBJ1-1; TCRdb picks TRBD1, but there is no DNA to check that call. Germline values: CDR1 SEHNR, CDR2 FQNEAQ (reference sequence). The CDR3 extends over 16 amino acids. The CDR3 sequence is CASSFGQSTSNTEAFF.

The J gene is TRBJ2-5, the V gene TRBV9; TCRdb indicates TRBD2, and absent DNA this call remains unverified. Germline V gives CDR1 SGDLS, CDR2 YYNGEE. CDR3 length: 15 amino acids. The CDR3: CASSTDRDSQETQYF.

The V and J genes are TRBV30 and TRBJ2-4; without DNA, the TCRdb call of TRBD2 cannot be checked. Germline V CDR1 and CDR2: GTSNPN, SVGIG (reference sequence). The CDR3 has 18 amino acids. This CDR3 is CAWTRGIRREGSKNIQYF.

The J gene is TRBJ1-1, the V gene TRBV5-4. The CDR3 covers 16 residues. Germline V lookup: CDR1 SGHNT, CDR2 YYREEE (reference sequence). CDR3 region: CASSSNRRALNTEAFF.

The chain uses TRBV5-1 and TRBJ2-3; the D call from TCRdb, TRBD2, cannot be confirmed without DNA. Germline V lookup: CDR1 SGHRS, CDR2 YFSETQ. The CDR3 length is 17 residues. The CDR3 reads CASSLGVALRGTDTQYF.

The V call is TRBV5-5, the J call TRBJ2-7; TCRdb returns TRBD1, unconfirmable since there is no DNA. The length of the CDR3 is 15 residues. Per germline, CDR1 SGHKS and CDR2 YYEKEE (reference sequence). The CDR3 protein is CASSSPEDRGREQYF.

The V call is TRBV7-9, the J call TRBJ2-5; absent DNA, TCRdb's TRBD2 call cannot be checked. Germline CDR1 SEHNR, CDR2 FQNEAQ (reference sequence). The CDR3 has 15 residues. The CDR3 spells CASSLGTSVGETQYF.

The V gene is TRBV20-1, the J gene TRBJ2-3; without DNA, the TCRdb call of TRBD1 cannot be checked. This CDR3 is 15 amino acids long. CDR1 and CDR2 from the germline V gene are DFQATT and SNEGSKA (reference sequence). Here the CDR3 reads CSARDWAGLGDTQYF.

The gene calls are TRBV5-1 and TRBJ1-5; there is no DNA to check the TCRdb D call of TRBD1. The CDR3 loop spans 14 amino acids. The germline gives CDR1 SGHRS, CDR2 YFSETQ. CDR3: CASSLGGTNQPQHF.

This rearrangement joins TRBV5-4 to TRBJ2-1; the D call of TRBD2 rests on TCRdb alone, since no DNA is present to check it. In germline, CDR1 is SGHNT, CDR2 YYREEE (reference sequence). CDR3 length: 14 amino acids. The CDR3 reads CASSFKLAGQEQFF.

The chain has TRBV6-1 and TRBJ2-1; TCRdb calls TRBD2, which cannot be checked without DNA. CDR3 size: 15 residues. CDR1 and CDR2 from the germline V gene are MNHNS and SASEGT. The CDR3 loop is CASTGTSGSWGGQFF.